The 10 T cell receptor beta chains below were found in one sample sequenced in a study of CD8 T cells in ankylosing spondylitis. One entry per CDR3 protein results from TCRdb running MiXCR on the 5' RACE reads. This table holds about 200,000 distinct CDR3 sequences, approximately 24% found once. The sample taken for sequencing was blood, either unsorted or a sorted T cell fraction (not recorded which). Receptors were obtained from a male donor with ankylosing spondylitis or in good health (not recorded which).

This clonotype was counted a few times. The DNA for the CDR3 is TGTGCCATCACCGAGACGGTGAACACCGGGGAGCTGTTTTTT. Its protein is CAITETVNTGELFF. The chain employs TRBV10-3 and TRBJ2-2; D unclear. Germline V gene sequence: CDR1 ENHRY, CDR2 SYGVKD. This CDR3 has 14 residues. V shed 7 bases and J shed 1 base, with 10 bases lying between them.

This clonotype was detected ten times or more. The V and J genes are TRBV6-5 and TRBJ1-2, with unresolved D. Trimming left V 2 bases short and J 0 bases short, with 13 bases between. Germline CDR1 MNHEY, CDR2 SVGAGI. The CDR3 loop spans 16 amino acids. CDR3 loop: CASSYVPGESNYGYTF. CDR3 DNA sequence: TGTGCCAGCAGTTACGTCCCAGGAGAGTCTAACTATGGCTACACCTTC.

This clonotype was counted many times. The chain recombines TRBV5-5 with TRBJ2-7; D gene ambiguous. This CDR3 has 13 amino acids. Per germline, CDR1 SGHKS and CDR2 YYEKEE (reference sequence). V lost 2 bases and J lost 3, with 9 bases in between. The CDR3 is CASSLIPDYEQYF. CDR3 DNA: TGTGCCAGCAGCTTAATCCCGGACTACGAGCAGTACTTC.

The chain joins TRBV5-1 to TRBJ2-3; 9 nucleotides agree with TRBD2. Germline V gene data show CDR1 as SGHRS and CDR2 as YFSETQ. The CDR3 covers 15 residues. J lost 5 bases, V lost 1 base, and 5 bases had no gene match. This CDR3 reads CASSLWREGIDTQYF. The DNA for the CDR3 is TGCGCCAGCAGCTTGTGGCGGGAGGGAATAGATACGCAGTATTTT.

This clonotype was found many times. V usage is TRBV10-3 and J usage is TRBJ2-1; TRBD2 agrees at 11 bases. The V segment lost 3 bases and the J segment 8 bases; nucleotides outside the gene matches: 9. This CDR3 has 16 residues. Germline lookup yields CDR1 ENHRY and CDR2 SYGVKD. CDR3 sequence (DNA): TGTGCCATCAGTGAATCTCTAGCGGGAGGAAAATATGAGCAGTTCTTC. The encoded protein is CAISESLAGGKYEQFF.

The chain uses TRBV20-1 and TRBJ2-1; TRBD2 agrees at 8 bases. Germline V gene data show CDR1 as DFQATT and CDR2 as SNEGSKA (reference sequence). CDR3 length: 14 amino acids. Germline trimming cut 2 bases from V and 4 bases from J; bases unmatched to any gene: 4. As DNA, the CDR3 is TGCAGTGCTAGAAGCGGGAGAAAATACAATGAGCAGTTCTTC. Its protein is CSARSGRKYNEQFF.

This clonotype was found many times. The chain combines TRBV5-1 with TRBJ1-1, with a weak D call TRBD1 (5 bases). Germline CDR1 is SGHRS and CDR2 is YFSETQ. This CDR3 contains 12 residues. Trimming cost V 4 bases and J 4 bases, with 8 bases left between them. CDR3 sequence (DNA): TGCGCCAGCAGCATCGGGGGCACTGAAGCTTTCTTT. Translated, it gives CASSIGGTEAFF.

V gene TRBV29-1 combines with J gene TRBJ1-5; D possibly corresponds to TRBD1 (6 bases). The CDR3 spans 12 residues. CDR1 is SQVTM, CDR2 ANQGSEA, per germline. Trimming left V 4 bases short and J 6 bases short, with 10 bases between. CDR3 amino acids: CSVGQGTQPQHF. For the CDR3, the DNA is TGCAGCGTTGGGCAGGGGACTCAGCCCCAGCATTTT.

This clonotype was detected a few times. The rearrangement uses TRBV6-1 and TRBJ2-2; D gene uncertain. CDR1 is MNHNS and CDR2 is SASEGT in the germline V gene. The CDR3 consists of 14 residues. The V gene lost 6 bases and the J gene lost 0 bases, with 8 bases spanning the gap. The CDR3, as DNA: TGTGCCAGCAGCGTCGGATCGAACACCGGGGAGCTGTTTTTT. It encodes CASSVGSNTGELFF.

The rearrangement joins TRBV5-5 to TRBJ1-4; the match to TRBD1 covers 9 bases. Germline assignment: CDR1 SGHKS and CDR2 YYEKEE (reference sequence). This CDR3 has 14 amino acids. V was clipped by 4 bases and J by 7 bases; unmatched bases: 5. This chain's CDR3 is CASSRDRVGEKLFF. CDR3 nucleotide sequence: TGTGCCAGCAGCCGGGACAGGGTTGGTGAAAAACTGTTTTTT.